This entry is about one TCR beta chain. Its antigen is as yet unknown. This record belongs to a study of shared clonotypes between healthy human individuals. Study results and limitations: Apart from blood, nothing was sampled; tissue repertoires likely differ.

Assay: immunoSEQ multiplex PCR; the TCRdb copy retains only in-frame clones and omits some. The sample includes about 2,500,000 clones, around 94% of them seen just once. Nashville, Tennessee was home to all donors, each a Caucasian adult. CD4+ cells were split into CD45RA+ naive and CD45RA-negative memory subsets. Germline CDR1 SGHRS, CDR2 YFSETQ. The CDR3 is 18 residues long. V lost 4 bases to trimming and J lost 1 base; unmatched junction nucleotides: 9. The chain has TRBV5-1 and TRBJ2-1; TRBD1 matches at 12 bases. The sample consisted of naive CD4+ T cells sorted from blood. Subset: CD45RA+ positively selected. This receptor was identified in a man aged 18 to 29 in good health. Here the CDR3 DNA reads TGCGCCAGCAGCCCCGAGGGGACAGGGGGCTCATCCTACAATGAGCAGTTCTTC. Protein sequence: CASSPEGTGGSSYNEQFF.